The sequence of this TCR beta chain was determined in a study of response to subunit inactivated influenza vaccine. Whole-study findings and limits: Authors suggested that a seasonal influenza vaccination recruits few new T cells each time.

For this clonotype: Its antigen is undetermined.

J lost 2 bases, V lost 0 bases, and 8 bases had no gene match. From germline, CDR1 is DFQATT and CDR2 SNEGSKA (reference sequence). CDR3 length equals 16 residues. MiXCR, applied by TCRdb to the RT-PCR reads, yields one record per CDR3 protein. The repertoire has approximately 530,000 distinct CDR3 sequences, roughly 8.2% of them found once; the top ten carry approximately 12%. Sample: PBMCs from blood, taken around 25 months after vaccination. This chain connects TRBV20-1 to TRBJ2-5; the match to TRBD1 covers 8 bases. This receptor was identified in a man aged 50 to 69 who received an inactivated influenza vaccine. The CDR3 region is CSARDLFRDRQETQYF. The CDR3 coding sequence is TGCAGTGCTAGAGATCTCTTCCGGGACAGGCAAGAGACCCAGTACTTC.